This TCR beta chain derives from a study of T cell responses to AZD1222 COVID-19 vaccine. Data came from immunoSEQ multiplex PCR; TCRdb stores just in-frame clones and leaves some out. The top ten clones hold 4% to 6% of a sample with more than 95,000 clones, roughly 87% of them seen once. The V end lost 5 bases, the J end lost 1 base, and 11 bases lay between the germline ends. The CDR3 is 14 amino acids. Per the germline V gene, CDR1 is LNHNV and CDR2 is YYDKDF (reference sequence). Broader study findings: Compared with day 0, the breadth and depth of the Spike-specific TCR repertoire rose significantly after two doses of AZD1222.

With respect to this clone: Its antigen is not identified.

The sequence derives from an adult in good health. The chain couples TRBV15 to TRBJ1-2, with no clear D. The sample in question was peripheral blood, obtained on day 0 of AZD1222 vaccination. CDR3 loop: CATSRSGFNYGYTF. CDR3 in DNA: TGTGCCACCAGCCGTTCCGGATTTAACTATGGCTACACCTTC.